This T cell receptor beta chain stems from a study of cytomegalovirus exposure and HLA in healthy donors. Generated by immunoSEQ multiplex PCR, the TCRdb table keeps only in-frame clones and is missing some. Among 160,000 or so clones, roughly 86% were seen once, and the ten largest hold roughly 2.5%. Trimming left V 2 bases short and J 10 bases short, with 12 bases between. CDR1 is MNHNS and CDR2 is SASEGT in the germline V gene. The length of the CDR3 is 14 residues. The gene calls are TRBV6-1 and TRBJ1-6; maybe TRBD1 (5 bases). The TCR was taken from a man aged 18 to 29 in good health and CMV-seropositive. The sequenced material came from PBMCs. CDR3 protein: CASSERGSGSPLHF. DNA for the CDR3: TGTGCCAGCAGTGAACGGGGGTCCGGCTCACCCCTCCACTTT.